Here is one TCR beta chain with its context. The CDR3 contains 18 residues. The trim removed 1 base at V and 1 base at J, leaving 12 bases unmatched. In the original workflow: It was from reference gene primer amplification that nucleated cell counts were estimated. Clones were sequenced by immunoSEQ multiplex PCR, and TCRdb holds only the in-frame ones, with some missing. The DNA gave D and trimming, while V, J and clone size come from that table. Seen here are fewer than 250,000 clones, around 83% observed once, and the top ten hold approximately 7.4%. The record originates from a study of blood T cell repertoires in COVID-19. Study context: The study drew acute and convalescent COVID-19 samples from the United States, Italy and Spain. The analysed material was cDNA or gDNA that came from T cells, B-cell-depleted T cells, or PBMCs.

The sequence was collected from a woman aged 50 to 60 with acute or convalescent COVID-19. The J gene is TRBJ1-1, the V gene TRBV5-3; 8 bases line up with TRBD1. TRBV5-3 is labeled an ORF, and its function is uncertain. Sequencing was done on a sample of peripheral blood. CDR3 nucleotide sequence: TGTGCCAGAAGCTTGACTTTTTTGGGACAGGCACAGAACACTGAAGCTTTCTTT. Its translation is CARSLTFLGQAQNTEAFF.